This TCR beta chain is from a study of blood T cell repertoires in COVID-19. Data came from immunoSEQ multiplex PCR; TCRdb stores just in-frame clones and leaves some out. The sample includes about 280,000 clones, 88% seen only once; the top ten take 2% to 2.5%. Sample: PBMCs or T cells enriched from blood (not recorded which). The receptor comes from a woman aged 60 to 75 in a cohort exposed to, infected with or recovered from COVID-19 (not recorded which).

CDR3 amino acids: CASRLGHFSGNTIYF. The CDR3 DNA sequence: TGTGCCAGCAGACTGGGACATTTCTCTGGAAACACCATATATTTT. This chain uses TRBV2 with TRBJ1-3; the D gene is possibly TRBD1 (6 bases). The CDR3 runs to 15 residues. V was clipped by 6 bases and J by 0 bases, with 12 bases between them. Germline loops: CDR1 SNHLY, CDR2 FYNNEI.